This TCR beta chain was documented in a study of a mutant IDH1 vaccine in newly diagnosed glioma. Study background: Vaccine dosing followed radiotherapy by 4-6 weeks, or accompanied temozolomide cycles. V12 occurred at week 35 and V13 at week 47.

This clone was observed a single time. Its cognate antigen is unknown. Documented time point: week 35, safety follow-up. One vaccine dose held 300 ug of mutant IDH1 20-mer peptide and came with topical imiquimod. Generated by immunoSEQ multiplex PCR, the TCRdb table keeps only in-frame clones and is missing some. The sample has some 50,000 clones; 80% to 95% are singletons. Germline V gene lookup returns CDR1 WNHNN and CDR2 SYGVQD (reference sequence). This CDR3 is built from 16 residues. V shed 3 bases, J shed 3 bases, and the junction held 8 bases outside the gene matches. The TCR was taken from a man between 50 and 59 years old with glioma. This chain connects TRBV10-1 to TRBJ2-1; 7 bases line up with TRBD2. The sample was PBMCs, taken from a glioma patient whose treatment included an IDH1 peptide vaccine. Here the CDR3 reads CASSEFAGEYYNEQFF. As DNA, the CDR3 is TGCGCCAGCAGTGAATTTGCGGGGGAATACTACAATGAGCAGTTCTTC.